This TCR beta chain was identified in a study of T cell responses to AZD1222 COVID-19 vaccine. Sequencing used immunoSEQ multiplex PCR; TCRdb keeps in-frame clones, though not all of them. The sample has over 110,000 clones, almost 90% seen once; the top ten hold 1.5% to 2%. A word on this clone: Its specificity is not known.

The CDR3 contains 12 residues. Trimming took off 5 bases at V and 5 bases at J, with 9 bases between the two ends. CDR1 and CDR2 (germline): SNHLY, FYNNEI. Study results and limitations: Just five or six AZD1222 recipients were seropositive at baseline. White British donors predominated, females outnumbered males, and clonal diversity was possibly underestimated.

Whether given at about 4 or about 12 weeks, second doses were pooled. Sequenced material: peripheral blood, taken 28 days after the second AZD1222 dose. The source of this sequence is an adult who received the AZD1222 COVID-19 vaccine. The gene calls are TRBV2 and TRBJ2-5; either TRBD1 or TRBD2 may supply D (5 bases each). The CDR3 nucleotides read TGTGCCAGCAGTCGGGACGGGGAGACCCAGTACTTC. Translating gives CASSRDGETQYF.